The TCR beta chain described here comes from a study of T-cell memory formation after mild COVID-19. TCRdb processed the 5' RACE reads anew with MiXCR; each CDR3 protein has one entry. This table holds more than 300,000 distinct CDR3 sequences, 14% found once. V was clipped by 6 bases and J by 4 bases; unmatched bases: 5. The CDR3 extends over 14 amino acids. The germline CDR1 and CDR2 sequences are SGHRS and YFSETQ. This clonotype was obtained from a man aged 18 to 29 who had mild COVID-19 (a few samples of this study predate the infection). Cell type and time point are not known. Sequences were obtained from PBMCs or a T cell subset sorted from them (not recorded which). The chain links TRBV5-1 to TRBJ2-3, with 10 bases fitting TRBD2. In nucleotides, the CDR3 is TGCGCCAGCACCAGGACTAGCGGCGCAGATACGCAGTATTTT. As protein: CASTRTSGADTQYF.